This TCR beta chain comes out of a study of shared clonotypes between healthy human individuals (dated by TCRdb to the early 2020s). A note on the overall study: The cohort comprised a couple of women and a few men aged 18 to 49 years. To increase sequencing depth and limit assay-specific biases, TCR repertoire library preparation and sequencing were carried out by different laboratories using diverse techniques. Leukapheresis yielded between about 0.9 and 10 billion PBMCs per donor. To estimate repertoire size and how much clonotype sharing occurs between individuals, the study deeply sequenced the blood TCR repertoires of several healthy adults. Summary of the overall study and its limitations: Pairwise subsampling indicated that sequencing depth was expected to affect the degree of clonotype sharing among donors. Because the study included a small number of donors, the genetic and exposure-history diversity represented was limited. Sampling was restricted to blood, and TCR repertoires in tissue are likely to differ from TCR repertoires in blood.

Healthy HIV-negative adults with no recently reported acute infections or vaccinations were included as donors. All donors were Caucasian adults living in Nashville, Tennessee, USA. In the unsorted samples, 90 million or so PBMCs were counted, and genomic DNA was extracted using the QIAamp DNA Blood Mini kit. After blood collection by leukapheresis, PBMCs were isolated using Ficoll-Histopaque density gradient centrifugation and then cryopreserved in the vapor phase of liquid nitrogen. About this clone itself: The target of this receptor is not known. Within one base of it there is no much larger clone, and no base qualities were kept.

Using the deep immunoSEQ assay, multiplex PCR amplified TCR CDR3 regions from genomic DNA. Extracted genomic DNA from each cell subset was distributed evenly across all wells of several immunoSEQ 96-well plates, and each plate was treated as a replicate. For unsorted PBMC, around 290 ng of genomic DNA, equivalent to around 30,000 T cell genomes, went into each replicate PCR. Ten immunoSEQ deep assay plates were used to sequence the unsorted PBMC genomic DNA. Purified libraries were quantified with a Qubit 3.0 fluorometer, sized on a Bioanalyzer 2100, and re-quantified with the KAPA Library Quantification kit. Every immunoSEQ 96-well plate was sequenced on a separate single-read 150-cycle Illumina NextSeq 550 flow cell. The source study handled its data this way. The immunoSEQ output contained only junctional sequences without quality scores, so filtering could not match that applied to full-length reads. To assign V/J genes and CDR3, sequences were annotated using PyIR, a Python wrapper for IgBLAST v1.9, with IMGT germline references. Reads were filtered out if the reads had weak V/J assignments (E-value above 1e-6), no CDR3, stop codons, out-of-frame junctions, or ambiguous translated residues. V3J clonotypes were defined as sequences sharing an identical inferred V gene, J gene, and CDR3 amino acid sequence. Percentage overlap between repertoires was calculated by dividing the number of shared unique clonotypes by the size of the smaller repertoire. Three approaches were used to assess repertoire richness: RTK rarefaction, the Chao1 estimator, and Recon v2.1 estimates of unobserved clonotypes. TCRdb took this table from immuneACCESS and kept in-frame rearrangements with V and J called. Such tables lack part of the clones; where checked against another copy, unresolved V genes explain under half of the gap, and the rest is unexplained. V and J calls and clone size are as listed in that table; D and trimming were resolved from the DNA. Here the sample has about 490,000 clones; roughly 80% occur a single time. 10% to 15% of the sample lies in the top ten.

Counted from cysteine to phenylalanine, this CDR3 has 15 amino acids. Left in the record is the CDR3 DNA by itself, 45 bases read in frame from the first base. The germline V gene (reference sequence) supplies CDR1 LNHNV and CDR2 YYDKDF. The germline ends are 13 bases apart after V is trimmed by 0 bases and J by 4 bases. This chain is built from TRBV15 and TRBJ2-7; a weak D assignment points to TRBD2 (5 bases agree). This TCR was recovered from a woman aged 35 to 49 in good health. Some clones in this sample may be carry-over from other donors' samples. Sequences were obtained from PBMCs. The CDR3 corresponds to CATSRDTGTGYEQYF. The nucleotides read TGTGCCACCAGCAGAGATACGGGAACGGGTTACGAGCAGTACTTC.